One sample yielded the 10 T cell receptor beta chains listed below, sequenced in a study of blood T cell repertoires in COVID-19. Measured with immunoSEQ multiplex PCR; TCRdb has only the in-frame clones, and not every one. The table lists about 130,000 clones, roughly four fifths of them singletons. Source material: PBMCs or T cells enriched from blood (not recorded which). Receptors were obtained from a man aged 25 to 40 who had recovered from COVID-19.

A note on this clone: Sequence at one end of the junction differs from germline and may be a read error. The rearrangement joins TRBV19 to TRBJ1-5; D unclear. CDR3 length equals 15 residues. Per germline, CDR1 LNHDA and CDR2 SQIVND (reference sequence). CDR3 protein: CASSIGWPDNQPQHF. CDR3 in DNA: TGTGCCAGCAGTATAGGATGGCCAGACAATCAGCCCCAGCATTTT.

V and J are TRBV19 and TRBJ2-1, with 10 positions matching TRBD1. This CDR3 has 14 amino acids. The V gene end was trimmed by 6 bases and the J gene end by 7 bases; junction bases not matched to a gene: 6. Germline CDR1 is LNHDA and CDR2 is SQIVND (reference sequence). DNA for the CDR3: TGTGCCAGTAGGGAGACAGGGGGCGCGAATGAGCAGTTCTTC. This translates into CASRETGGANEQFF.

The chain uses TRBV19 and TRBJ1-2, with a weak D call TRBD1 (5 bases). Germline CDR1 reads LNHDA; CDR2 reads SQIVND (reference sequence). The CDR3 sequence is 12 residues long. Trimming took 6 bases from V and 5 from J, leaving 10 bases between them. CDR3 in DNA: TGTGCCAGTAGGGACACTTTATATGGCTACACCTTC. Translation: CASRDTLYGYTF.

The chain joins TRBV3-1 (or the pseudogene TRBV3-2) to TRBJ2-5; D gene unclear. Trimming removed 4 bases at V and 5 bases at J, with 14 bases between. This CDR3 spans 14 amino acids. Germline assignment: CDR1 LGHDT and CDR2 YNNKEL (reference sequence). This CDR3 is CASSPRDKLETQYF. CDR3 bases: TGTGCCAGCAGCCCAAGAGACAAGCTGGAGACCCAGTACTTC.

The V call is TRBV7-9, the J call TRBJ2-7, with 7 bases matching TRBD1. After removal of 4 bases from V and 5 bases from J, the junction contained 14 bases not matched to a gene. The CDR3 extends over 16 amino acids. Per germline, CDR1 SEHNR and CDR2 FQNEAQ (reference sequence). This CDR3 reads CASSSLSPGQADEQYF. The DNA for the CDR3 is TGTGCCAGCAGCTCCCTAAGTCCCGGACAGGCGGACGAGCAGTACTTC.

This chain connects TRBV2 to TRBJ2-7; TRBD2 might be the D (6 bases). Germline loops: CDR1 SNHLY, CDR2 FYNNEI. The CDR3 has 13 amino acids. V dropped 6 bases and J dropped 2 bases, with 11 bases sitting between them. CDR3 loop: CASRAGGTYEQYF. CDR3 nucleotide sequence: TGTGCCAGCAGGGCCGGGGGAACCTACGAGCAGTACTTC.

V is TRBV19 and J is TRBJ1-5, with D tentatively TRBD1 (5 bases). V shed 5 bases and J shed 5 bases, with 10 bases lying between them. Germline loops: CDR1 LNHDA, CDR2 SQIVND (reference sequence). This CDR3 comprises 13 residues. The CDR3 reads CASSVGGDQPQHF. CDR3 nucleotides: TGTGCCAGTAGTGTCGGGGGGGATCAGCCCCAGCATTTT.

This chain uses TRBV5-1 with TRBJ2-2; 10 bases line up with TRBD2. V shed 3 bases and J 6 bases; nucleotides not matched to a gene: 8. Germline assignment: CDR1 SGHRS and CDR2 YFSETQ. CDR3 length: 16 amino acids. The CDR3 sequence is CASSSGGGLAPGELFF. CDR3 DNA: TGCGCCAGCAGCTCGGGCGGGGGACTAGCGCCCGGGGAGCTGTTTTTT.

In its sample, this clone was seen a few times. The CDR3 region is CAWMQGGITGELFF. In DNA form, the CDR3 reads TGTGCCTGGATGCAGGGGGGAATCACCGGGGAGCTGTTTTTT. The chain has TRBV30 and TRBJ2-2; perhaps TRBD1 as D (7 bases). V lost 4 bases and J lost 4, with 13 bases in between. CDR3 size: 14 residues. CDR1 GTSNPN and CDR2 SVGIG come from the germline V gene (reference sequence).

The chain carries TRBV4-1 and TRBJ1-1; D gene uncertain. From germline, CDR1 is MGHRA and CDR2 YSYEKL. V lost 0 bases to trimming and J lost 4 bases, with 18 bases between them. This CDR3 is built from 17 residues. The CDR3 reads CASSQDHRGSGSTEAFF. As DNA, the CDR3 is TGCGCCAGCAGCCAAGATCATCGTGGGTCTGGGAGCACTGAAGCTTTCTTT.